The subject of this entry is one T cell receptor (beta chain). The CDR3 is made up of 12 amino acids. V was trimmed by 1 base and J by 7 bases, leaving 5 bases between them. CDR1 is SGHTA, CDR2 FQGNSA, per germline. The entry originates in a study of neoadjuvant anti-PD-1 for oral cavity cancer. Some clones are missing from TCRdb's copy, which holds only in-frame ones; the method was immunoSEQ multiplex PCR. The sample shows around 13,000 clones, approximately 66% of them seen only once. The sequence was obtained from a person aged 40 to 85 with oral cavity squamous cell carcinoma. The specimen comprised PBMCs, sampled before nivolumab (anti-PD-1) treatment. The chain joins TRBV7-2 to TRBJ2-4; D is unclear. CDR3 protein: CASSLERNIQYF. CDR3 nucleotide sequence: TGTGCCAGCAGCTTAGAGAGGAACATTCAGTACTTC.